This T cell receptor beta chain originates from a study of blood T cell repertoires in COVID-19. Study background: From T cells, B-cell-depleted T cells, or PBMCs came the material, which was cDNA or gDNA.

The CDR3 has 13 amino acids. Germline V lookup: CDR1 MNHEY, CDR2 SVGAGI. Trimming removed 4 bases at V and 2 bases at J, with 8 bases between. Profiled with immunoSEQ multiplex PCR; TCRdb holds only in-frame clones, not every one. The sample includes around 200,000 clones, around 85% of them seen just once. The chain joins TRBV6-5 to TRBJ2-5; D remains unclear. The specimen was peripheral blood. This sequence originates from a man in his forties with acute or convalescent COVID-19. In nucleotides, the CDR3 is TGTGCCAGCAGTTGGGTCGGGCAAGAGACCCAGTACTTC. Translated: CASSWVGQETQYF.